This TCR beta chain emerged from a study of cytomegalovirus exposure and HLA in healthy donors. Study-wide context: There were 90 million to 140 million unique TCR beta sequences, drawn from 180 million or so T cells, in an earlier analysis.

Overall study results and limits: An analysis was carried out later, and it reportedly showed fewer N-insertions in an Asian-associated ancestry cluster than the roughly 700-donor mean. Cytomegalovirus status was reportedly diagnosed by the classifier with high sensitivity and specificity.

Turning to this clone: What it recognizes is unknown.

The CDR3 consists of 15 residues. Per the germline V gene, CDR1 is GTSNPN and CDR2 is SVGIG (reference sequence). V shed 1 base, J shed 2 bases, and the junction held 5 bases outside the gene matches. PCR involved 60 Vbeta and 13 Jbeta primers. Authors' analysis steps: Later, 80 million or so unique TCR beta chains were counted in an analysis, and approximately 10 million of them were shared. Sequencing used immunoSEQ multiplex PCR; TCRdb keeps in-frame clones, though not all of them. V and J calls and clone size are copied from that table; D and trimming were computed from the DNA. The sample carries about 69,000 clones, 75% to 80% recorded once.

The chain has TRBV30 and TRBJ1-2; TRBD1 agrees at 9 bases. The sequence came from a young man in good health and CMV-seronegative. Sequenced sample: PBMCs. In DNA, the CDR3 is TGTGCCTGGAGTGACAGGGGGCTTGCGAACTATGGCTACACCTTC. Translation gives CAWSDRGLANYGYTF.